The T cell receptor beta chain described here comes from a study of cytomegalovirus exposure and HLA in healthy donors. In regard to this clone: What it binds is unknown.

The PCR employed 60 Vbeta primers together with 13 Jbeta primers. Assay: immunoSEQ multiplex PCR; the TCRdb copy retains only in-frame clones and omits some. Among 90,000 to 100,000 clones listed, over 60% were seen once. CDR3 size: 14 residues. Germline CDR1 is SGHNT and CDR2 is YENEEA. V lost 5 bases and J lost 2, with 12 bases in between. General study points: For TCR beta chains, V- and J-gene trimming was later linked to a missense DCLRE1C variant. Earlier findings revealed that most TCR beta V segments proved productive either about 90% or about 30% of the time.

This TCR derives from a boy between 10 and 17 years old in good health and CMV-seropositive. Sequenced sample: PBMCs. This chain links TRBV11-3 with TRBJ2-5; D is unclear. CDR3 in amino acids: CASSEAPAQETQYF. Here the CDR3 DNA reads TGTGCCAGCAGCGAAGCGCCAGCTCAAGAGACCCAGTACTTC.